A selection of T cell receptor beta chains follows, all from one sample in a study of tumor and adjacent non-tumor tissue in lung cancer. A single record per CDR3 protein comes from TCRdb applying MiXCR to the multiplex PCR reads. The sample lists approximately 70,000 distinct CDR3 sequences, approximately 73% seen once, with roughly 27% in the top ten. The specimen was lung tumor tissue. The receptor source for this set is a man in his sixties with non-small cell lung cancer. Each CDR3 is given with its conserved first and last residue. D genes are given only for firm matches. Not every row has a clone size; where given, it reads once, few, many or a size class.

j_call d_call clone_size v_call cdr3_aa cdr3_nt
TRBJ2-3 TRBD2 NA TRBV6-5 CTSSRTSERADTQYF TGTACCAGCAGTAGGACTAGCGAGCGGGCAGATACGCAGTATTTT
TRBJ2-7 NA NA TRBV20-1 CSCPGQEWREQYF TGCAGTTGTCCTGGGCAGGAGTGGAGGGAGCAGTACTTC
TRBJ2-1 NA NA TRBV25-1 CASSETWGRGSYNEQFF TGTGCCAGCAGTGAGACATGGGGCAGGGGCTCCTACAATGAGCAGTTCTTC
TRBJ2-1 NA NA TRBV11-2 CASSVSGGNEQFF TGTGCCAGCAGCGTATCTGGGGGCAATGAGCAGTTCTTC
TRBJ1-1 NA NA TRBV6-5 CASSYLKANTEAFF TGCGCCAGCAGTTACTTAAAGGCGAACACTGAAGCTTTCTTT
TRBJ2-1 TRBD2 NA TRBV11-2 CASSFFSLASGYYEQFF TGTGCCAGCAGCTTTTTTTCCTTAGCTAGCGGCTACTATGAGCAGTTCTTC
TRBJ2-1 NA once TRBV11-1 CASNFELAYNEQFF TGTGCCAGCAACTTCGAACTAGCCTATAATGAGCAGTTCTTC
TRBJ1-1 NA NA TRBV12-3/TRBV12-4 CASSLSGSDAFF TGTGCCAGCAGCCTTTCAGGGAGCGATGCTTTCTTT
TRBJ2-1 NA many TRBV6-1 CASSGRVYNEQFF TGTGCCAGCAGCGGACGGGTCTACAATGAGCAGTTCTTC
TRBJ2-2 NA few TRBV5-1 CASSSSDTGELFF TGCGCCAGCAGCTCCTCGGACACCGGGGAGCTGTTTTTT
TRBJ1-2 NA NA TRBV20-1 CSTRTGALYGYTF TGTAGTACACGTACGGGAGCCCTTTATGGCTACACCTTC
TRBJ1-2 NA many TRBV5-4 CASSLRGVNYGYTF TGTGCCAGCAGCTTGCGAGGGGTGAACTATGGCTACACCTTC
TRBJ2-7 TRBD2 few TRBV6-2/TRBV6-3 CASRDYSYGQYF TGTGCCAGTAGGGACTACTCCTACGGGCAGTACTTC
TRBJ2-3 TRBD2 NA TRBV28 CAGILLAGTDTQYF TGTGCCGGCATTCTCCTAGCGGGCACAGATACGCAGTATTTT
TRBJ2-2 NA NA TRBV12-3/TRBV12-4 CASRRSGKGVAGELFF TGTGCCAGTAGACGAAGCGGGAAGGGGGTCGCCGGGGAGCTGTTTTTT
TRBJ2-7 NA NA TRBV20-1 CSASASSEQYF TGCAGTGCTAGTGCGTCGTCCGAGCAGTACTTC
TRBJ2-7 NA NA TRBV28 CASSPGLGGAIYEQYF TGTGCCAGCAGTCCGGGTCTGGGTGGGGCGATCTACGAGCAGTACTTC
TRBJ1-5 TRBD1 NA TRBV20-1 CSASGGYQPLHF TGCAGTGCCTCAGGGGGATATCAGCCCCTGCATTTT
TRBJ2-2 NA NA TRBV28 CVSNLIADLNTRELFF TGTGTCAGCAATTTAATCGCGGACTTGAACACCCGGGAGCTGTTTTTT
TRBJ2-7 TRBD1 NA TRBV6-2/TRBV6-3 CTTERDSTTHEQYF TGTACCACGGAACGGGACAGCACGACTCACGAGCAGTACTTC
TRBJ1-1 TRBD1 once TRBV6-2/TRBV6-3 CATRTTGAEAFF TGCGCCACCAGAACCACAGGGGCTGAAGCTTTCTTT
TRBJ2-1 NA NA TRBV20-1 CSARPKSNYNEKFF TGCAGTGCTAGACCAAAATCGAACTACAATGAGAAGTTCTTC
TRBJ1-5 NA NA TRBV6-1 CVSSDKGPYNHSNQLQHF TGTGTCAGCAGCGACAAAGGACCTTATAATCATAGCAATCAGCTCCAGCATTTT
TRBJ2-5 TRBD1 NA TRBV29-1 CIVVDRYQETQYF TGTATCGTAGTGGACAGGTACCAAGAGACCCAGTACTTC